The 32 T cell receptor beta chains listed next were all sequenced from one sample in a study of blood T cell repertoires in COVID-19. Sequencing used immunoSEQ multiplex PCR; TCRdb keeps in-frame clones, though not all of them. The sample lists fewer than 400,000 clones, 75% to 90% occurring once. The specimen sequenced was PBMCs or T cells enriched from blood (not recorded which). These receptor sequences come from a man in his thirties or forties who had recovered from COVID-19.

This clone came up a few times. The V gene is TRBV19, the J gene TRBJ1-5; TRBD1 agrees at 8 bases. The CDR3 length is 14 residues. V lost 6 bases, J lost 6 bases, and 7 bases stayed unmatched. Germline V lookup: CDR1 LNHDA, CDR2 SQIVND (reference sequence). DNA for the CDR3: TGTGCCAGTAGCGACGGACAGGGAAGTCAGCCCCAGCATTTT. This encodes CASSDGQGSQPQHF.

This chain links TRBV7-6 with TRBJ2-1; 10 bases match TRBD2. Losses at the gene ends were 5 bases for V and 6 bases for J; bases not matched to a gene: 13. There are 17 residues in the CDR3. Germline assignment: CDR1 SGHVS and CDR2 FNYEAQ. The chain's CDR3 is CASSGQFLAGALNEQFF. CDR3 sequence (DNA): TGTGCCAGCAGCGGACAATTCCTAGCGGGGGCGCTCAATGAGCAGTTCTTC. The variable domain in full, with the rest retrieved from reference TRBV7-6 and TRBJ2-1, is GAGVSQSPRYKVTKRGQDVALRCDPISGHVSLYWYRQALGQGPEFLTYFNYEAQQDKSGLPNDRFSAERPEGSISTLTIQRTEQRDSAMYRCASSGQFLAGALNEQFFGPGTRLTVL.

The V and J genes are TRBV7-9 and TRBJ2-3; perhaps TRBD1 as D (5 bases). CDR1 and CDR2 from the germline V gene are SEHNR and FQNEAQ (reference sequence). The CDR3 runs 15 residues. V shed 5 bases and J shed 6 bases, with 18 bases lying between them. The DNA of the CDR3 is TGTGCCAGCAGCCAAGGGGAAGGGCCCGGGGATACGCAGTATTTT. Translated, it gives CASSQGEGPGDTQYF.

The chain uses TRBV13 and TRBJ2-7; a weak D match, TRBD2 (6 bases). Germline-derived CDR1 and CDR2 are PRHDT and FYEKMQ (reference sequence). The V end lost 0 bases, the J end lost 0 bases, and 12 bases lay between the germline ends. The CDR3 contains 16 residues. The CDR3 loop is CASSLGGRQLSYEQYF. The CDR3, as DNA: TGTGCCAGCAGCTTAGGCGGGAGACAGCTCTCCTACGAGCAGTACTTC.

The chain's CDR3 is CASSRGQGASEQYF. CDR3 nucleotides: TGTGCCAGCAGTAGAGGACAGGGGGCGAGCGAGCAGTACTTC. This chain uses TRBV6-2 or TRBV6-3 with TRBJ2-7; TRBD1 aligns across 11 bases. From germline, CDR1 is MNHEY and CDR2 SVGEGT. The length of the CDR3 is 14 residues. Trimming at V came to 5 bases and at J to 6 bases, leaving 6 bases not matched to a gene.

The CDR3 sequence: CASSSSRDRIGGYTF. The CDR3 region has the DNA TGTGCCAGTAGTAGCAGCCGGGACAGAATAGGAGGCTACACCTTC. V and J are TRBV19 and TRBJ1-2; 7 bases are a match to TRBD1. This CDR3 has 15 residues. V gave up 4 bases and J gave up 8 bases; unmatched junction bases: 13. In germline, CDR1 is LNHDA, CDR2 SQIVND (reference sequence).

The chain carries TRBV6-5 and TRBJ1-5; D is unclear. This CDR3 region has 13 residues. V shed 0 bases and J shed 8 bases, with 8 bases lying between them. Germline V gene data show CDR1 as MNHEY and CDR2 as SVGAGI. The CDR3 DNA reads TGTGCCAGCAGTTACTCCCTCGGGGAGCCCCAGCATTTT. It encodes CASSYSLGEPQHF.

V gene TRBV6-1 combines with J gene TRBJ2-2; D ambiguous. The CDR3 has 14 amino acids. Trimming took off 3 bases at V and 5 bases at J, with 10 bases between the two ends. Germline CDR1 is MNHNS and CDR2 is SASEGT. The CDR3 nucleotides are TGTGCCAGCAGTGAGTACAGCCCGACCGGGGAGCTGTTTTTT. It is translated as CASSEYSPTGELFF.

The CDR3 is CASSIGQQGTEAFF. The CDR3 coding sequence is TGTGCCAGTAGTATTGGTCAACAGGGGACTGAAGCTTTCTTT. The genes are TRBV19 and TRBJ1-1, with TRBD1 matching over 7 bases. The V gene end was trimmed by 3 bases and the J gene end by 5 bases; junction bases not matched to a gene: 6. This CDR3 comprises 14 residues. Germline V gene sequence: CDR1 LNHDA, CDR2 SQIVND (reference sequence).

V is TRBV2 and J is TRBJ2-4, with D possibly matching TRBD1 (6 bases). The CDR3 is 14 residues long. V was trimmed by 8 bases and J by 3 bases, leaving 14 bases between them. Germline CDR1 is SNHLY and CDR2 is FYNNEI. The CDR3: CASLGLQGKNIQYF. In nucleotides, the CDR3 is TGTGCCAGCCTAGGGCTACAGGGCAAAAACATTCAGTACTTC.

The chain employs TRBV5-1 and TRBJ1-2, with TRBD1 matching over 8 bases. Germline CDR1 reads SGHRS; CDR2 reads YFSETQ. J lost 4 bases, V lost 4 bases, and 9 bases had no gene match. There are 15 residues in the CDR3. CDR3 DNA sequence: TGCGCCAGCAGCGGAGCAACAGGGGGGAGCTATGGCTACACCTTC. The encoded protein is CASSGATGGSYGYTF. Variable domain in full (rest from reference TRBV5-1 and TRBJ1-2): KAGVTQTPRYLIKTRGQQVTLSCSPISGHRSVSWYQQTPGQGLQFLFEYFSETQRNKGNFPGRFSGRQFSNSRSEMNVSTLELGDSALYLCASSGATGGSYGYTFGSGTRLTVV.

V usage is TRBV7-9 and J usage is TRBJ2-1, with 9 bases that match TRBD2. This CDR3 comprises 13 residues. J was trimmed by 13 bases and V by 1 base; bases with no gene match: 5. CDR1 is SEHNR, CDR2 FQNEAQ, per germline (reference sequence). The DNA for the CDR3 is TGTGCCAGCAGCTTAGAGGTAGCGGGGGACCAGTTCTTC. As protein: CASSLEVAGDQFF.

The rearrangement uses TRBV21-1 and TRBJ1-5; the D call TRBD1 from the table was never checked on the DNA. TRBV21-1 is flagged as a pseudogene. This CDR3 has 16 amino acids. The chain's CDR3 is CASSPNARGFNQPQHF. The CDR3 bases are TGTGCCAGCAGCCCTAATGCCAGGGGCTTCAATCAGCCCCAGCATTTT.

A single count supports this clone. CDR3 DNA: TGTGCCATCAGTGACTCTAATGAAAAACTGTTTTTT. It translates to CAISDSNEKLFF. This rearrangement joins TRBV10-3 to TRBJ1-4; D not certain. This CDR3 comprises 12 residues. CDR1 is ENHRY and CDR2 is SYGVKD in the germline V gene. Trimming stripped 3 bases from V and 3 bases from J, with 2 bases between.

The gene calls are TRBV9 and TRBJ1-4; D possibly corresponds to TRBD1 (6 bases). Trimming removed 7 bases from V and 5 bases from J, with 21 bases in between. The CDR3 runs 16 residues. Germline V gives CDR1 SGDLS, CDR2 YYNGEE. The CDR3 reads CASGWGTGRSNEKLFF. The CDR3 bases are TGTGCCAGCGGCTGGGGAACAGGGCGGTCCAATGAAAAACTGTTTTTT.

The genes are TRBV29-1 and TRBJ1-5; 10 bases map to TRBD1. Germline lookup yields CDR1 SQVTM and CDR2 ANQGSEA. CDR3 length: 13 residues. With 6 bases clipped from V and 6 bases from J, the junction kept 5 bases outside the gene matches. CDR3 sequence reads: CSVVGDRGQPQHF. The CDR3 bases are TGCAGCGTGGTCGGGGACAGGGGTCAGCCCCAGCATTTT.

This sequence joins TRBV15 and TRBJ2-3; 9 positions agree with TRBD2. Germline V gives CDR1 LNHNV, CDR2 YYDKDF (reference sequence). The CDR3 runs to 16 residues. V shed 1 base and J 3 bases; nucleotides not matched to a gene: 5. CDR3: CATSRALAGITDTQYF. As DNA, the CDR3 is TGTGCCACCAGCAGAGCGCTAGCGGGAATTACAGATACGCAGTATTTT.

CDR3 amino acids: CASSPPRPFLSSIQSKNIQYF. The CDR3 nucleotides are TGTGCCAGCTCACCACCGCGGCCCTTTCTCTCTTCTATCCAATCCAAAAACATTCAGTACTTC. The genes are TRBV18 and TRBJ2-4; D gene ambiguous. The CDR3 consists of 21 residues. The V gene's germline CDR1 is KGHSH and CDR2 LQKENI. V lost 0 bases and J lost 2, with 26 bases in between.

The CDR3 nucleotides are TGCAGCGTTGGGGGGGAGGTTGAGCAGTTCTTC. It specifies CSVGGEVEQFF. The chain recombines TRBV29-1 with TRBJ2-1; the D gene is possibly TRBD2 (6 bases). Trimming shortened V by 4 bases and J by 9 bases, and 10 bases separated the two germline ends. This CDR3 spans 11 amino acids. Germline CDR1 SQVTM, CDR2 ANQGSEA.

This clone was recorded only once. V and J are TRBV7-8 and TRBJ1-5, with D possibly matching TRBD1 (5 bases). Trimming stripped 5 bases from V and 0 bases from J, with 17 bases between. Per the germline V gene, CDR1 is SGHVS and CDR2 is FQNEAQ. This CDR3 region has 17 residues. CDR3 bases: TGTGCCAGCAGCCCTTGGGGGGGGGTCAATAGCAATCAGCCCCAGCATTTT. It encodes CASSPWGGVNSNQPQHF.

The J gene is TRBJ1-5, the V gene TRBV30; 7 bases align to TRBD1. V shed 1 base, J shed 3 bases, and the junction held 3 bases outside the gene matches. Germline V gives CDR1 GTSNPN, CDR2 SVGIG (reference sequence). This CDR3 comprises 14 residues. CDR3: CAWSATGHNQPQHF. For the CDR3, the DNA is TGTGCCTGGAGTGCGACAGGGCACAATCAGCCCCAGCATTTT.

The rearrangement links TRBV3-1 (or the pseudogene TRBV3-2) to TRBJ2-3; 8 bases fit TRBD2. The CDR3 is 17 residues long. Germline trimming cut 0 bases from V and 1 base from J; bases unmatched to any gene: 6. Looked up from germline, CDR1 is LGHDT and CDR2 is YNNKEL (reference sequence). CDR3 bases: TGTGCCAGCAGCCAAGAGTACGGGGGGGTTGGCACAGATACGCAGTATTTT. It encodes CASSQEYGGVGTDTQYF.

The chain couples TRBV14 to TRBJ2-7; 10 nucleotides align to TRBD1. The V gene's germline CDR1 is SGHDN and CDR2 FVKESK. This CDR3 has 16 amino acids. The junction had 6 bases not matched to a gene; V was cut back by 0 bases and J by 4 bases. Written as DNA, the CDR3 is TGTGCCAGCAGCCAAGAGATCGGGACAGGGGTTTACGAGCAGTACTTC. It codes for CASSQEIGTGVYEQYF. Combining the CDR3 with reference TRBV14 and TRBJ2-7 gives the whole variable domain EAGVTQFPSHSVIEKGQTVTLRCDPISGHDNLYWYRRVMGKEIKFLLHFVKESKQDESGMPNNRFLAERTGGTYSTLKVQPAELEDSGVYFCASSQEIGTGVYEQYFGPGTRLTVT.

The chain has TRBV5-4 and TRBJ1-2; 8 bases are a match to TRBD1. V was clipped by 0 bases and J by 4 bases; unmatched bases: 8. There are 16 residues in the CDR3. Germline V gives CDR1 SGHNT, CDR2 YYREEE (reference sequence). The CDR3 protein is CASSLGSGGAGYGYTF. The CDR3 DNA reads TGTGCCAGCAGCTTGGGTTCAGGGGGCGCGGGCTATGGCTACACCTTC.

This clone appeared a single time. The chain combines TRBV19 with TRBJ2-5; D is unresolved. Trimming stripped 2 bases from V and 7 bases from J, with 14 bases between. CDR3 length: 14 residues. Germline-derived CDR1 and CDR2 are LNHDA and SQIVND (reference sequence). CDR3 DNA sequence: TGTGCCAGTAGTATATCCGGGTTTTCGGGGACCCAGTACTTC. Its protein product is CASSISGFSGTQYF.

This clone has just one count. The chain couples TRBV9 to TRBJ2-1; 13 positions match TRBD2. Germline CDR1 SGDLS, CDR2 YYNGEE. Losses at the gene ends were 3 bases for V and 4 bases for J; bases not matched to a gene: 1. The CDR3 sequence is 15 residues long. The chain's CDR3 is CASSELAGGYNEQFF. CDR3 nucleotide sequence: TGTGCCAGCAGCGAACTAGCGGGGGGGTACAATGAGCAGTTCTTC.

V is TRBV27 and J is TRBJ2-5; the match to TRBD1 covers 10 bases. The ends lost 6 bases at V and 5 bases at J; junction bases unmatched: 6. The CDR3 spans 14 residues. Germline CDR1 MNHEY, CDR2 SMNVEV (reference sequence). Here the CDR3 DNA reads TGTGCCAGCAGGCGACAGGGGGCTGGGGAGACCCAGTACTTC. It is translated as CASRRQGAGETQYF.

To note about this clone: This sample includes further DNA sequences coding for the same CDR3. This chain joins TRBV13 and TRBJ1-5; D might be TRBD1 (6 bases). CDR3 length: 13 residues. V dropped 0 bases and J dropped 6 bases, with 6 bases sitting between them. Germline V gives CDR1 PRHDT, CDR2 FYEKMQ (reference sequence). The CDR3 DNA reads as TGTGCCAGCAGCTTAGGCAGGGGTCAGCCCCAGCATTTT. It translates to CASSLGRGQPQHF.

The rearrangement joins TRBV5-5 to TRBJ2-3, with TRBD2 identical over 11 bases. The V gene's germline CDR1 is SGHKS and CDR2 YYEKEE (reference sequence). The CDR3 loop spans 14 amino acids. The J segment lost 4 bases and the V segment lost 3 bases, leaving 1 base of the junction unmatched. In DNA, the CDR3 is TGTGCCAGCAGCTCTAGCGGGGGGCCAGATACGCAGTATTTT. The encoded protein is CASSSSGGPDTQYF. Filled out from reference TRBV5-5 and TRBJ2-3, the complete variable domain reads DAGVTQSPTHLIKTRGQQVTLRCSPISGHKSVSWYQQVLGQGPQFIFQYYEKEERGRGNFPDRFSARQFPNYSSELNVNALLLGDSALYLCASSSSGGPDTQYFGPGTRLTVL.

This rearrangement joins TRBV3-1 (or the pseudogene TRBV3-2) to TRBJ2-3, with 7 nucleotides matching TRBD2. This CDR3 has 15 residues. With 3 bases clipped from V and 0 bases from J, the junction kept 3 bases outside the gene matches. In germline, CDR1 is LGHDT, CDR2 YNNKEL (reference sequence). As DNA, the CDR3 is TGTGCCAGCAGCCAGATCGGGGGGAGCACAGATACGCAGTATTTT. It yields the protein CASSQIGGSTDTQYF.

Turning to this clone: Other DNA variants within this sample encode the same CDR3. This sequence joins TRBV3-1 (or the pseudogene TRBV3-2) and TRBJ1-1; D is uncertain. The CDR3 sequence is 11 residues long. Germline V CDR1 and CDR2: LGHDT, YNNKEL (reference sequence). V gave up 1 base and J gave up 8 bases, with 5 bases separating them. The CDR3 DNA sequence: TGTGCCAGCAGCCAAGGCGCAGAAGCTTTCTTT. Its translation: CASSQGAEAFF.

The gene calls are TRBV10-3 and TRBJ1-1; 11 bases align to TRBD1. This CDR3 contains 16 residues. Germline CDR1 and CDR2: ENHRY and SYGVKD. V dropped 4 bases and J dropped 7; count of bases not matched to a gene: 11. This CDR3 reads CAISVGTGGEPVEAFF. As DNA, the CDR3 is TGTGCCATCAGTGTCGGGACAGGGGGAGAGCCTGTTGAAGCTTTCTTT.